This is a list of T cell receptor beta chains from one sample in a study of blood T cell repertoires in COVID-19. Libraries were prepared by immunoSEQ multiplex PCR; TCRdb keeps only in-frame clonotypes and omits some of them. Of 45,000 to 60,000 clones listed, 75% to 95% are singletons. Sequenced input: peripheral blood. The receptors here all came from a man aged 50-59 years with acute or convalescent COVID-19. Both conserved end residues are part of each CDR3. Each record gives: V gene, D gene, J gene, CDR3 length, clone size, CDR3 DNA, CDR3 protein. The D gene is left open where the match is weak. Clone size is not always given. Where it is, it says once, few, many or a class for expanded clones.

TRBV2	-	TRBJ2-7	13	-	TGTGCCAGCAGTGACGTACAGGACTACGAGCAGTACTTC	CASSDVQDYEQYF
TRBV12-3/TRBV12-4	-	TRBJ2-7	12	-	TGTGCCAGCAGCACTTCGTCCTACGAGCAGTACTTC	CASSTSSYEQYF
TRBV7-2	-	TRBJ1-2	15	-	TGTGCCAGCAGCTTCCAACAGGGTGCCGTCTATGGCTACACCTTC	CASSFQQGAVYGYTF
TRBV5-4	TRBD2	TRBJ2-1	15	-	TGTGCCAGCCGGGGCGGGACTAGCGGTTACAATGAGCAGTTCTTC	CASRGGTSGYNEQFF
TRBV24-1	TRBD2	TRBJ2-2	19	-	TGTGCCACCAGTGATAACCGCCCCCTAGCGGGGGGGTATAGCGGGGAGCTGTTTTTT	CATSDNRPLAGGYSGELFF
TRBV6-5	-	TRBJ2-4	14	-	TGTGCCAGCAGTTACTCACCGGGGGAGAACATTCAGTACTTC	CASSYSPGENIQYF
TRBV18	TRBD2	TRBJ2-1	17	-	TGTGCCAGCTCACCACCGACTAGCGGGGGGGCCTTCCATGAGCAGTTCTTC	CASSPPTSGGAFHEQFF
TRBV5-8	-	TRBJ2-3	15	once	TGTGCCAGCAGCTTGACGGGGGGCGGCACAGATACGCAGTATTTT	CASSLTGGGTDTQYF
TRBV3-1/TRBV3-2	-	TRBJ1-1	13	-	TGTGCCAGCACCAAGCGGGGGGGCACTGAAGCTTTCTTT	CASTKRGGTEAFF
TRBV19	TRBD1	TRBJ1-2	14	-	TGTGCCAGTAGTATAACCGGGACAGACCGCAGCTACACCTTC	CASSITGTDRSYTF
TRBV5-1	TRBD1	TRBJ1-6	14	-	TGCGCCAGCAGCTTAGGGGGCATCGATTCACCCCTCCACTTT	CASSLGGIDSPLHF
TRBV4-1	-	TRBJ2-5	16	once	TGCGCCAGCAGCCAAGGGGCTTTAGGAAACCAAGAGACCCAGTACTTC	CASSQGALGNQETQYF
TRBV6-5	TRBD1	TRBJ1-2	13	few	TGTGCCAGCAGGACAGGGAGCGACTATGGCTACACCTTC	CASRTGSDYGYTF
TRBV7-2	TRBD2	TRBJ2-2	16	-	TGTGCCAGCAGAATTACAGGCGGCGGGGGGACCGGGGAGCTGTTTTTT	CASRITGGGGTGELFF
TRBV3-1/TRBV3-2	TRBD1	TRBJ1-2	15	once	TGTGCCAGCAGCCGTTGGGACAGGGGAGGCTATGGCTACACCTTC	CASSRWDRGGYGYTF
TRBV5-1	TRBD1	TRBJ2-2	19	-	TGCGCCAGCAGCGTCGCAGCCAGGGGGCATGGGTGGAACACCGGGGAGCTGTTTTTT	CASSVAARGHGWNTGELFF
TRBV5-4	TRBD1	TRBJ2-7	15	few	TGTGCCAGCAGCGCGCCGGGACAGGGGCGAAACGAGCAGTACTTC	CASSAPGQGRNEQYF
TRBV5-5	-	TRBJ1-2	15	-	TGTGCCAGCAGCTTACTTCCCAGCAGGGAGGTTGGCTACACCTTC	CASSLLPSREVGYTF
TRBV18	-	TRBJ1-3	15	-	TGTGCCAGCTCACCACCCGGACAGTCTGGAAACACCATATATTTT	CASSPPGQSGNTIYF
TRBV5-1	TRBD1	TRBJ2-3	19	-	TGCGCCAGCAGATCCTTAGGACAGGGGGCGATAAGGGTCACTGATACGCAGTATTTT	CASRSLGQGAIRVTDTQYF
TRBV2	TRBD2	TRBJ2-5	16	-	TGTGCCAGCAGTGAAGCCCTAGCGGGGGGGCAAGAGACCCAGTACTTC	CASSEALAGGQETQYF
TRBV11-2	-	TRBJ2-2	15	-	TGTGCCAGCAGCTTAAGGGGACAACTGACCGGGGAGCTGTTTTTT	CASSLRGQLTGELFF
TRBV10-2	-	TRBJ1-6	14	-	TGCGCCAGCAGAACCGGGACTAATCATTCACCCCTCCACTTT	CASRTGTNHSPLHF
TRBV5-4	TRBD1	TRBJ1-1	17	-	TGTGCCAGCAGCGCGGGGTACAGGGGAAAGGGGAACACTGAAGCTTTCTTT	CASSAGYRGKGNTEAFF
TRBV2	-	TRBJ2-1	14	once	TGTGCCAGCATGGTTCTAGGGGATTTCAATGAGCAGTTCTTC	CASMVLGDFNEQFF
TRBV6-6	-	TRBJ2-3	12	-	TGTGCCAGCAGCCGCGACGGGTATACGCAGTATTTT	CASSRDGYTQYF
TRBV7-7	TRBD1	TRBJ1-4	15	-	TGTGCCAGCAGCTTAGGGACAGGGGCTAATGAAAAACTGTTTTTT	CASSLGTGANEKLFF
TRBV5-1	TRBD1	TRBJ2-1	20	-	TGCGCCAGCAGCTCCAGACCGGGACAGGGGGCGGATAGCTCCTACAATGAGCAGTTCTTC	CASSSRPGQGADSSYNEQFF
TRBV18	TRBD2	TRBJ2-3	12	-	TGTGCCAGCTCACCACCGGGACTAAGACAGTATTTT	CASSPPGLRQYF
TRBV6-1	-	TRBJ1-4	15	-	TGTGCCAGCAGTGAATATCGACAGAGTAATGAAAAACTGTTTTTT	CASSEYRQSNEKLFF
TRBV9	-	TRBJ2-1	13	-	TGTGCCAGCAGCGAGGACACGTACAATGAGCAGTTCTTC	CASSEDTYNEQFF
TRBV2	-	TRBJ1-1	13	-	TGTGCCAGCAGGAGGAGAGAGAACACTGAAGCTTTCTTT	CASRRRENTEAFF
TRBV5-5	TRBD1	TRBJ1-4	15	-	TGTGCCAGCAGCCCATCGACAGGGGAGAGTGAAAAACTGTTTTTT	CASSPSTGESEKLFF
TRBV5-8	-	TRBJ2-2	16	-	TGTGCCAGCAGCCTCTTTCTCGGTCCGAACACCGGGGAGCTGTTTTTT	CASSLFLGPNTGELFF
TRBV23-1	-	TRBJ2-3	18	-	TGCGCCAGCACCCTCCGAATAGTAGCAGGGCCTAGCACAGATACGCAGTATTTT	CASTLRIVAGPSTDTQYF
TRBV20-1	-	TRBJ1-2	11	few	TGCAGGGTCGACAGTGAACTTCGCTACACCTTC	CRVDSELRYTF
TRBV6-5	-	TRBJ1-1	13	-	TGTGCCAGCAACAAGGGACAGAACACTGAAGCTTTCTTT	CASNKGQNTEAFF
TRBV6-5	-	TRBJ1-1	16	-	TGTGCCAGCAGTTCAGGGCGGGGAGGTACGCACACTGAAGCTTTCTTT	CASSSGRGGTHTEAFF
TRBV19	TRBD1	TRBJ2-2	17	-	TGTGCCAGTAGTGCGCTCACAGGGGGCTCAAGTAGCGGGGAGCTGTTTTTT	CASSALTGGSSSGELFF
TRBV18	TRBD1	TRBJ1-2	16	-	TGTGCCAGCTCACTCTCCCCGGGACAGGCTAACTATGGCTACACCTTC	CASSLSPGQANYGYTF
TRBV9	TRBD1	TRBJ2-2	15	-	TGTGCCAGCAGGAAGGGACAGGGAAACACCGGGGAGCTGTTTTTT	CASRKGQGNTGELFF
TRBV2	-	TRBJ2-7	11	-	TGTGCCAGCAGTCAGGGCCACGAGCAGTACTTC	CASSQGHEQYF
TRBV7-6	TRBD2	TRBJ2-3	14	-	TGTGCCAGCAGCGAGCGGGGGGGCACAGATACGCAGTATTTT	CASSERGGTDTQYF
TRBV2	-	TRBJ2-1	13	-	TGTGCCAGCAGAACAGGGCTTAACAATGAGCAGTTCTTC	CASRTGLNNEQFF
TRBV24-1	-	TRBJ1-2	14	-	TGTGCCACCAGTGACCCAAGGGGTGGGCGAGGCTACACCTTC	CATSDPRGGRGYTF